Listed below are T cell receptor beta chains from one sample, sequenced in a study of T-cell reconstitution after alpha-beta-depleted transplantation in children. TCRdb redid the calling of the PCR reads with MiXCR, one entry per CDR3 protein. This repertoire shows fewer than 700,000 distinct CDR3 sequences, about an eighth found once; its top ten account for about 2.2%. Specimen: PBMCs, mostly from graft donor cells, collected 360 days after TCRalphabeta/CD19-depleted stem cell transplant. These receptors originate from a male patient aged 10-17 years who had a stem cell transplant for acute myeloid leukemia, so the T cells may come from the graft donor. Each CDR3 is given without its conserved first and last residue. Size is omitted from some rows. Given values are once, few, many or a class for expanded clones.

j_gene,abundance,v_gene,CDR3aa
TRBJ2-2,many,TRBV29-1,SVRQGSDTGELF
TRBJ2-7,NA,TRBV5-6,ASSLGSSNEQY
TRBJ2-5,many,TRBV11-2,ASSSYTNLAGGKETQY
TRBJ2-7,few,TRBV30,AFRGPGYEQY
TRBJ2-2,few,TRBV10-3,ASIGQDNTGELF
TRBJ1-1,few,TRBV5-1,ASSPKTGSTEAF
TRBJ2-7,many,TRBV12-3/TRBV12-4,ASSADRGKPYEQY
TRBJ2-7,NA,TRBV27,ASSSLSERGYEQY
TRBJ1-5,few,TRBV28,ASSAPQGAANQPQH
TRBJ2-3,NA,TRBV7-2,ASSLWDTQY
TRBJ2-5,NA,TRBV15,ATSSGRGETPYQETQY
TRBJ1-4,NA,TRBV7-8,ASRTGEKLF
TRBJ2-2,few,TRBV7-6,ASSLGTGATGELF
TRBJ2-7,few,TRBV7-9,ASSREEQY
TRBJ2-5,NA,TRBV7-6,ASSLAQMAGGPCTTQY
TRBJ2-3,NA,TRBV18,ATRGAGADTQY
TRBJ2-6,few,TRBV28,ASSEGGSGANVLT
TRBJ1-6,once,TRBV7-2,ASSLAFPTSSYNSPLH
TRBJ2-7,NA,TRBV6-5,ASSSGSVYEQY
TRBJ1-5,NA,TRBV30,AWGGSNQPQH
TRBJ1-6,NA,TRBV7-3,ASSLRGYDSPLH
TRBJ2-3,NA,TRBV20-1,SARGGVTGRSTDTQY
TRBJ2-1,few,TRBV19,ASSTFGGTRGNEQF
TRBJ2-1,many,TRBV4-3,ASSQEAAYGNEQF
TRBJ2-5,NA,TRBV7-2,ASSLESYKETQY
TRBJ2-1,few,TRBV28,ASSLGSRVRTSSYNEQF
TRBJ2-5,NA,TRBV7-3,ASSGTGDLGETQY
TRBJ2-3,NA,TRBV7-9,ASSPGLAGNTDTQY
TRBJ2-3,many,TRBV7-8,ASSFGRAQGDTQY
TRBJ2-7,few,TRBV15,ATSSEQGIMDEQY
TRBJ2-7,NA,TRBV27,ASSLTGGVPGEQY
TRBJ2-1,NA,TRBV20-1,SARDGTGGTGQF
TRBJ2-1,many,TRBV7-2,ASRDLVAERRQF
TRBJ2-1,many,TRBV9,ASSFSGTSGYNEQF
TRBJ2-7,NA,TRBV29-1,STAGSNEQY
TRBJ1-4,few,TRBV7-9,ASSLGTGIPNEKLF
TRBJ2-5,few,TRBV11-2,ASSLEWSRASRNQETQY
TRBJ2-1,NA,TRBV20-1,SARDTGGRGTYNEQF
TRBJ2-5,few,TRBV7-2,ASSFVTGVETQY
TRBJ2-7,few,TRBV6-2/TRBV6-3,ARRREAAYEQY